Presented here are 19 T cell receptor beta chains from one specimen sequenced in a study of CD8 T cells in Susac syndrome. Random hexamers were used to reverse transcribe the RNA input (roughly 0.5 to 1 ug). From the immunoSEQ multiplex PCR reads, TCRdb called clonotypes with MiXCR, one entry per CDR3 protein. The sample records approximately 160,000 distinct CDR3 sequences, roughly 95% being singletons. Sequenced input: CD4+ T cells from PBMCs. The receptors originated from a human donor with multiple sclerosis.

The V and J genes are TRBV12-3 or TRBV12-4 and TRBJ1-2; no reliable D call. CDR3 length: 12 amino acids. Trimming took 4 bases from V and 5 from J, leaving 8 bases between them. The CDR3 nucleotides read TGTGCCAGCAGTTCAGAACGTTATGGCTACACCTTC. Translation: CASSSERYGYTF.

The chain joins TRBV6-2 or TRBV6-3 to TRBJ2-2, with TRBD2 matching 8 bases. Unmatched junction bases numbered 3, after V lost 6 bases and J lost 6 bases. Per germline, CDR1 MNHEY and CDR2 SVGEGT. The length of the CDR3 is 13 residues. The CDR3 DNA follows: TGTGCCAGCAGGAAGGGACTAGCCGGGGAGCTGTTTTTT. It encodes CASRKGLAGELFF.

The sample holds a few counts of this clonotype. V gene TRBV29-1 combines with J gene TRBJ2-7, with TRBD2 identical over 12 bases. CDR1 SQVTM and CDR2 ANQGSEA come from the germline V gene. Trimming cost V 8 bases and J 2 bases; bases outside gene matches: 4. The CDR3 is 13 amino acids. CDR3 nucleotide sequence: TGCAGCTGGACTAGCGGGGTCCCCTACGAGCAGTACTTC. Its protein is CSWTSGVPYEQYF.

The chain is built from TRBV7-6 and TRBJ1-5; tentatively, D is TRBD1 (6 bases). V dropped 5 bases and J dropped 4 bases, with 12 bases sitting between them. Germline CDR1 reads SGHVS; CDR2 reads FNYEAQ. The CDR3 is made up of 14 amino acids. CDR3 nucleotide sequence: TGTGCCAGCAGCCCGGTAGGGGGGAATCAGCCCCAGCATTTT. Protein product: CASSPVGGNQPQHF.

The genes are TRBV3-1 and TRBJ1-4, with 7 bases matching TRBD1. V trimming: 4 bases; J trimming: 7 bases; junction bases outside the gene matches: 3. The CDR3 sequence is 13 residues long. Germline V gives CDR1 LGHDT, CDR2 YNNKEL (reference sequence). CDR3 region: CASSPGQIEKLFF. The CDR3 DNA reads as TGTGCCAGCAGCCCGGGACAGATTGAAAAACTGTTTTTT.

This rearrangement joins TRBV12-3 or TRBV12-4 to TRBJ1-1; D remains unclear. CDR3 length: 14 residues. V was shortened by 4 bases and J by 4 bases, with 13 bases between the two germline ends. CDR3 sequence reads: CASSWLQVGTEAFF. The CDR3, as DNA: TGTGCCAGCAGTTGGCTTCAGGTCGGCACTGAAGCTTTCTTT.

The V and J genes are TRBV27 and TRBJ2-6; the D gene could be TRBD1 or TRBD2 (5 bases each). This CDR3 comprises 17 residues. V was cut by 2 bases and J by 2 bases, with 13 bases left in between. Germline CDR1 reads MNHEY; CDR2 reads SMNVEV (reference sequence). CDR3 in DNA: TGTGCCAGCAGTTTAGCGAGAGGGGTCCCTGGGGCCAACGTCCTGACTTTC. It yields the protein CASSLARGVPGANVLTF.

The J gene is TRBJ2-7, the V gene TRBV6-5, with 9 bases that match TRBD2. The CDR3 totals 15 residues. CDR1 is MNHEY, CDR2 SVGAGI, per germline. V was clipped by 3 bases and J by 3 bases; unmatched bases: 6. The CDR3 DNA reads TGTGCCAGCAGTTATTCAGCGGGAGGACTCTACGAGCAGTACTTC. The encoded protein is CASSYSAGGLYEQYF.

The chain joins TRBV7-9 to TRBJ2-7; 9 bases map to TRBD2. With V trimmed by 8 bases and J by 3 bases, 5 bases remained unmatched. Germline loops: CDR1 SEHNR, CDR2 FQNEAQ (reference sequence). The CDR3 is 13 residues long. In DNA form, the CDR3 reads TGTGCCAGCGGTGCTAGCGGGGTCTACGAGCAGTACTTC. Protein sequence: CASGASGVYEQYF. Full variable domain (missing parts from reference TRBV7-9 and TRBJ2-7): DTGVSQNPRHKITKRGQNVTFRCDPISEHNRLYWYRQTLGQGPEFLTYFQNEAQLEKSRLLSDRFSAERPKGSFSTLEIQRTEQGDSAMYLCASGASGVYEQYFGPGTRLTVT.

The chain employs TRBV28 and TRBJ1-5, with D possibly matching TRBD1 (5 bases). The V gene's germline CDR1 is MDHEN and CDR2 SYDVKM. The CDR3 covers 13 residues. Trimming took 4 bases from V and 4 from J, leaving 8 bases between them. CDR3 sequence reads: CASSWGRNQPQHF. In nucleotides, the CDR3 is TGTGCCAGCAGTTGGGGGAGGAATCAGCCCCAGCATTTT.

The CDR3 sequence: CASSDSRYEQYF. CDR3 DNA sequence: TGTGCCAGCTCCGACAGTCGATACGAGCAGTACTTC. This rearrangement joins TRBV19 to TRBJ2-7; tentatively, D is TRBD1 (5 bases). This CDR3 region has 12 residues. The V and J ends lost 9 bases and 4 bases respectively, with 13 bases between them. Germline CDR1 reads LNHDA; CDR2 reads SQIVND (reference sequence).

CDR3 sequence: CARFYEQYF. CDR3 nucleotides: TGTGCCAGGTTCTACGAGCAGTACTTC. The V call is TRBV18, the J call TRBJ2-7, with unresolved D. This CDR3 is built from 9 residues. Deletions cut 9 bases from V and 3 bases from J, with 3 bases between. CDR1 is KGHSH, CDR2 LQKENI, per germline. The full variable domain, in which reference TRBV18 and TRBJ2-7 provide the parts outside the CDR3, is NAGVMQNPRHLVRRRGQEARLRCSPMKGHSHVYWYRQLPEEGLKFMVYLQKENIIDESGMPKERFSAEFPKEGPSILRIQQVVRGDSAAYFCARFYEQYFGPGTRLTVT.

This clonotype was observed once. J is TRBJ1-5 and V is TRBV28; D may be TRBD1 (6 bases). The CDR3 sequence is 15 residues long. The germline V and J ends were trimmed by 2 bases and 12 bases, with 20 bases remaining between them. The germline V gene has CDR1 MDHEN and CDR2 SYDVKM. This chain's CDR3 is CASSLLGTSSLVQHF. Written as DNA, the CDR3 is TGTGCCAGCAGTTTACTAGGGACATCCTCGCTGGTCCAGCATTTT.

This sequence joins TRBV6-5 and TRBJ2-5; a weak D match, TRBD2 (5 bases). Germline loops: CDR1 MNHEY, CDR2 SVGAGI. The CDR3 is made up of 14 amino acids. The V end was cut by 0 bases, the J end by 5 bases, with 10 bases between. CDR3 in DNA: TGTGCCAGCAGTTACTCGAATAGCGTGGAGACCCAGTACTTC. It codes for CASSYSNSVETQYF.

The chain couples TRBV12-3 or TRBV12-4 to TRBJ1-1; D ambiguous. With 5 bases removed from V and 2 bases from J, the gap between germline ends came to 12 bases. This CDR3 region has 14 residues. The CDR3 here is CASSNRAGNTEAFF. CDR3 nucleotides: TGTGCCAGCAGTAACCGGGCCGGAAACACTGAAGCTTTCTTT.

The V call is TRBV4-3, the J call TRBJ2-3; D gene uncertain. CDR3 length: 15 amino acids. Germline CDR1 reads LGHNA; CDR2 reads YSLEER. V was shortened by 2 bases and J by 0 bases, with 9 bases between the two germline ends. This CDR3 reads CASSQITASTDTQYF. For the CDR3, the DNA is TGCGCCAGCAGCCAAATTACAGCTAGCACAGATACGCAGTATTTT.

The chain uses TRBV5-1 and TRBJ2-5; D uncertain. V lost 4 bases and J lost 5, with 15 bases in between. Germline V gene data show CDR1 as SGHRS and CDR2 as YFSETQ. The CDR3 is 14 residues long. The CDR3 protein is CASSRVGLSETQYF. As DNA, the CDR3 is TGCGCCAGCAGCCGGGTAGGCCTGAGCGAGACCCAGTACTTC.

The rearrangement uses TRBV20-1 and TRBJ2-7, with TRBD2 matching 7 bases. V trimming: 3 bases; J trimming: 0 bases; junction bases outside the gene matches: 11. This CDR3 region has 16 residues. Germline V gives CDR1 DFQATT, CDR2 SNEGSKA (reference sequence). CDR3 loop: CSASQSRGDPSYEQYF. CDR3 nucleotides: TGCAGTGCTAGCCAATCACGGGGGGACCCCTCCTACGAGCAGTACTTC.

J is TRBJ1-2 and V is TRBV5-1, with D tentatively TRBD1 (6 bases). The V gene's germline CDR1 is SGHRS and CDR2 YFSETQ. This CDR3 is 15 amino acids long. V was clipped by 4 bases and J by 2 bases, with 15 bases between them. The CDR3 loop reads CASSTTGTENYGYTF. The CDR3 DNA reads TGCGCCAGCAGCACCACAGGGACGGAAAACTATGGCTACACCTTC.